This TCR beta chain was captured in a study of CD8 T cells in Susac syndrome. CDR1 is SGHRS and CDR2 is YFSETQ in the germline V gene. This CDR3 is 14 amino acids long. Trimming removed 2 bases at V and 5 bases at J, with 13 bases between. After extraction with the RNeasy kit, roughly 0.45 to 1 ug of the RNA was reverse transcribed using random hexamers. TCRdb independently ran MiXCR on the immunoSEQ multiplex PCR reads; one entry per CDR3 protein. The data show tens of thousands of distinct CDR3 sequences, about 94% seen once. The CD8+ and CD4+ T cells were negatively isolated, with the TEMRA cells enriched by FACS.

The chain is built from TRBV5-1 and TRBJ1-1; the D gene is possibly TRBD1 (6 bases). What was sequenced was CD4+ T cells from PBMCs. This sequence was found in a human donor with Susac syndrome. DNA for the CDR3: TGCGCCAGCAGCTTCGGGGGGCGAGGGACTGAAGCTTTCTTT. It yields the protein CASSFGGRGTEAFF.